The rows below give T cell receptor beta chains drawn from one sample of a study of beta chain features in type 1 diabetes. Assay: immunoSEQ multiplex PCR; the TCRdb copy retains only in-frame clones and omits some. Of some 900,000 clones in the sample, 17% were seen once. The sequencing input was naive CD4+ T cells from blood. The receptors come from a woman aged 18-29 years in good health. The CDR3 runs from the conserved cysteine through the conserved F or W. A D gene is named only where the DNA matches it firmly. Expanded clones are given a class, and other clones once, few, many or no size at all.

v_gene	abundance	j_gene	d_gene	CDR3aa	CDR3nt
TRBV18	.	TRBJ2-1	.	CASSPPGSNNEQFF	TGTGCCAGCTCACCCCCCGGGAGCAACAATGAGCAGTTCTTC
TRBV2	.	TRBJ2-7	.	CASSLGQGRLREQYF	TGTGCCAGCAGTTTGGGGCAGGGGAGGTTACGCGAGCAGTACTTC
TRBV10-3	.	TRBJ2-7	.	CAIKDTYEQYF	TGTGCCATCAAAGACACTTACGAGCAGTACTTC
TRBV5-1	.	TRBJ2-1	.	CASASGQYNEQFF	TGCGCCAGCGCTAGCGGACAGTACAATGAGCAGTTCTTC
TRBV25-1	few	TRBJ2-5	.	CASSDLMSFRETQYF	TGTGCCAGCAGTGATTTAATGTCCTTCCGGGAGACCCAGTACTTC
TRBV5-1	.	TRBJ2-5	.	CASSSPQGETQYF	TGCGCCAGCAGCTCTCCGCAGGGAGAGACCCAGTACTTC
TRBV6-6	few	TRBJ2-7	.	CASSGRRLGAYEQYF	TGTGCCAGCAGTGGCCGGAGGCTGGGAGCCTACGAGCAGTACTTC
TRBV4-1	few	TRBJ2-4	.	CASSQDKGEGVKNIQYF	TGCGCCAGCAGCCAAGATAAAGGGGAAGGGGTGAAAAACATTCAGTACTTC
TRBV27	.	TRBJ2-5	.	CASSLKGVGETQYF	TGTGCCAGCAGTTTAAAAGGAGTCGGGGAGACCCAGTACTTC
TRBV7-9	.	TRBJ2-1	.	CASSFSTGFYEQFF	TGTGCCAGCAGCTTCTCAACAGGGTTTTATGAGCAGTTCTTC
TRBV5-5	.	TRBJ2-7	TRBD1	CASSWGRTGYEQYF	TGTGCCAGCAGCTGGGGGCGGACAGGCTACGAGCAGTACTTC
TRBV2	few	TRBJ2-1	.	CASSVEGGQFF	TGTGCCAGCAGCGTCGAGGGTGGGCAGTTCTTC
TRBV28	few	TRBJ1-4	TRBD1	CASKADRGGNEKLFF	TGTGCCAGCAAGGCTGACAGGGGGGGTAATGAAAAACTGTTTTTT
TRBV9	.	TRBJ2-5	TRBD2	CASSALLAGGETQYF	TGTGCCAGCAGCGCCTTACTAGCGGGAGGGGAGACCCAGTACTTC
TRBV28	.	TRBJ2-7	TRBD2	CASSLSLRQPSGRYEQYF	TGTGCCAGCAGTTTATCCCTTCGACAGCCTAGCGGGAGGTACGAGCAGTACTTC
TRBV16	.	TRBJ2-5	TRBD1	CASSRDRVETQYF	TGTGCCAGCAGCAGGGACAGGGTAGAGACCCAGTACTTC
TRBV12-2	few	TRBJ1-1	.	CASRPRVDTEAFF	TGTGCAAGTCGCCCCAGGGTAGACACTGAAGCTTTCTTT
TRBV25-1	few	TRBJ1-4	.	CASSVRTGEKLFF	TGTGCCAGCAGTGTACGGACTGGCGAAAAACTGTTTTTT
TRBV15	few	TRBJ2-1	TRBD2	CATSRDRLAAEQFF	TGTGCCACCAGCAGAGATCGGCTAGCGGCTGAGCAGTTCTTC
TRBV7-8	.	TRBJ1-3	.	CASSPLTVSGNTIYF	TGTGCCAGCAGCCCGCTTACAGTCTCTGGAAACACCATATATTTT
TRBV2	.	TRBJ2-1	.	CASRAGLTEEQFF	TGTGCCAGCAGGGCAGGACTTACCGAGGAGCAGTTCTTC
TRBV7-2	few	TRBJ2-3	TRBD2	CASSLAPASGSTDTQYF	TGTGCCAGCAGCTTAGCGCCGGCTAGCGGGAGCACAGATACGCAGTATTTT
TRBV10-3	few	TRBJ2-3	.	CAIRQWGGADTQYF	TGTGCCATCAGGCAGTGGGGGGGCGCAGATACGCAGTATTTT
TRBV5-1	.	TRBJ2-2	.	CASSLDTGELFF	TGCGCCAGCAGCTTGGATACCGGGGAGCTGTTTTTT
TRBV11-2	.	TRBJ1-2	.	CASSSGKRGIGGYTF	TGTGCCAGCAGCTCAGGAAAAAGGGGTATAGGGGGCTACACCTTC
TRBV5-4	.	TRBJ2-3	TRBD2	CAGSKHVGLAADTQYF	TGTGCTGGCAGCAAGCATGTAGGACTAGCTGCAGATACGCAGTATTTT
TRBV6-1	.	TRBJ2-3	TRBD1	CASSARQGVTTDTQYF	TGTGCCAGCAGTGCAAGACAGGGAGTCACTACAGATACGCAGTATTTT
TRBV29-1	.	TRBJ1-1	TRBD1	CSVQGQGNTEAFF	TGCAGCGTCCAGGGACAGGGGAACACTGAAGCTTTCTTT
TRBV27	.	TRBJ2-1	.	CASKVLGVLGNEQFF	TGTGCCAGCAAAGTGTTGGGAGTTTTGGGGAATGAGCAGTTCTTC
TRBV6-4	.	TRBJ2-5	.	CASSTQGGETQYF	TGTGCCAGCAGTACCCAGGGTGGAGAGACCCAGTACTTC
TRBV29-1	.	TRBJ2-3	TRBD2	CSGRLAGTTDTQYF	TGCAGCGGGAGACTAGCGGGGACCACAGATACGCAGTATTTT
TRBV4-2	few	TRBJ2-5	.	CASSQGGGGRETQYF	TGTGCCAGCAGCCAAGGGGGGGGCGGGAGAGAGACCCAGTACTTC
TRBV18	few	TRBJ2-3	.	CASSLASDRTDTQYF	TGTGCCAGCTCACTGGCCTCAGACCGCACAGATACGCAGTATTTT
TRBV27	few	TRBJ2-7	TRBD2	CASSPSGSGSREQYF	TGTGCCAGCAGTCCTAGCGGGAGTGGCTCGCGGGAGCAGTACTTC
TRBV7-6	few	TRBJ2-3	TRBD1	CASSQRDSPTDTQYF	TGTGCCAGCAGCCAGAGGGACAGCCCGACAGATACGCAGTATTTT
TRBV7-9	.	TRBJ2-7	.	CASSSQSGRAYEQYF	TGTGCCAGCAGCTCACAGTCGGGACGAGCCTACGAGCAGTACTTC
TRBV7-6	few	TRBJ2-1	.	CASSSRRANEQFF	TGTGCCAGCAGCTCGCGGAGAGCCAATGAGCAGTTCTTC
TRBV15	.	TRBJ2-7	TRBD2	CATSRRPISGSGYEQYF	TGTGCCACCAGCAGAAGGCCGATAAGCGGGAGTGGTTACGAGCAGTACTTC
TRBV7-2	.	TRBJ1-2	.	CASSGSRNYGYTF	TGTGCCAGTTCAGGGTCGCGGAACTATGGCTACACCTTC
TRBV6-1	few	TRBJ1-1	TRBD1	CASSDWDRLNTEAFF	TGTGCCAGCAGTGACTGGGACAGGCTTAACACTGAAGCTTTCTTT
TRBV18	.	TRBJ2-3	.	CASSLQARDTQYF	TGTGCCAGCTCACTCCAGGCACGGGATACGCAGTATTTT
TRBV6-6	few	TRBJ2-1	TRBD2	CASSYGLAGNNEQFF	TGTGCCAGCAGTTACGGCCTAGCGGGCAACAATGAGCAGTTCTTC
TRBV2	few	TRBJ2-6	.	CASKYSGANVLTF	TGTGCCAGCAAGTATTCTGGGGCCAACGTCCTGACTTTC
TRBV29-1	.	TRBJ2-3	.	CSVEGGDTDTQYF	TGCAGCGTTGAAGGGGGGGACACAGATACGCAGTATTTT
TRBV5-8	few	TRBJ1-2	.	CASSLAGTYYGYTF	TGTGCCAGCAGCTTGGCCGGGACTTACTATGGCTACACCTTC
TRBV19	few	TRBJ1-4	.	CASSTRGFSVF	TGTGCCAGTAGTACAAGGGGGTTTTCGGTTTTT
TRBV29-1	.	TRBJ1-1	.	CSVKMNTEAFF	TGCAGCGTTAAAATGAACACTGAAGCTTTCTTT
TRBV5-1	.	TRBJ2-7	.	CASSLGGGPRTGEQYF	TGCGCCAGCAGCTTGGGAGGAGGGCCGCGAACTGGGGAGCAGTACTTC
TRBV18	.	TRBJ2-2	.	CASSPSTGELFF	TGTGCCAGCTCACCATCCACCGGGGAGCTGTTTTTT
TRBV5-5	.	TRBJ2-3	.	CASSSMFKGDTQYF	TGTGCCAGCAGCTCCATGTTCAAGGGAGATACGCAGTATTTT
TRBV28	few	TRBJ1-5	.	CASSRRSQPQHF	TGTGCCAGCAGTCGCCGATCTCAGCCCCAGCATTTT
TRBV7-2	.	TRBJ2-7	.	CASSSLPGTYEQYF	TGTGCCAGCAGCTCCCTCCCCGGGACCTACGAGCAGTACTTC
TRBV5-6	.	TRBJ1-1	.	CASSLGPSGEAFF	TGTGCCAGCAGCTTGGGGCCTTCTGGTGAAGCTTTCTTT
TRBV7-2	few	TRBJ2-7	TRBD2	CASSFGSGNVPYEQYF	TGTGCCAGCAGCTTTGGTAGCGGGAACGTTCCATACGAGCAGTACTTC